This is a list of T cell receptor beta chains from one sample in a study of shared clonotypes between healthy human individuals. Some clones are missing from TCRdb's copy, which holds only in-frame ones; the method was immunoSEQ multiplex PCR. The profile covers approximately 530,000 clones, with roughly 95% appearing a single time and about 0.068% taken by the ten largest. Sequencing used naive CD4+ T cells sorted from blood. These receptors originate from a young woman in good health. The CDR3 runs from the conserved cysteine through the conserved F or W. The order of the fields is clone size, J gene, D gene, V gene, CDR3 protein, CDR3 DNA. D genes are given only for firm matches. Not all rows give a size; the values are once, few, many and, for expanded clones, a class.

size: few; J: TRBJ2-7; D: TRBD2; V: TRBV7-9; CDR3: CASSTSGAYEQYF; DNA: TGTGCCAGCTCGACTAGCGGAGCCTACGAGCAGTACTTC
size: -; J: TRBJ2-6; D: -; V: TRBV27; CDR3: CASSLSGANVLTF; DNA: TGTGCCAGCAGTCTCTCTGGGGCCAACGTCCTGACTTTC
size: -; J: TRBJ2-5; D: TRBD1; V: TRBV9; CDR3: CASSVGQGQETQYF; DNA: TGTGCCAGCAGCGTTGGACAGGGGCAAGAGACCCAGTACTTC
size: -; J: TRBJ2-2; D: -; V: TRBV6-5; CDR3: CASRDYRGVTGELFF; DNA: TGTGCCAGCAGGGACTACAGGGGTGTCACCGGGGAGCTGTTTTTT
size: -; J: TRBJ1-1; D: -; V: TRBV10-1; CDR3: CASSTGRNTEAFF; DNA: TGCGCCAGCAGTACTGGTCGGAACACTGAAGCTTTCTTT
size: -; J: TRBJ2-1; D: TRBD1; V: TRBV11-2; CDR3: CASSIRSGTGEDNEQFF; DNA: TGTGCCAGCAGCATCAGATCCGGGACAGGGGAGGACAATGAGCAGTTCTTC
size: -; J: TRBJ1-5; D: -; V: TRBV30; CDR3: CAWSVPGSNQPQHF; DNA: TGTGCCTGGAGTGTACCGGGTAGCAATCAGCCCCAGCATTTT
size: -; J: TRBJ2-7; D: -; V: TRBV6-1; CDR3: CASSELGIVTANPYEQYF; DNA: TGTGCCAGCAGTGAACTCGGCATAGTGACCGCAAACCCCTACGAGCAGTACTTC
size: -; J: TRBJ1-2; D: -; V: TRBV28; CDR3: CASNIQSRGGGYTF; DNA: TGTGCCAGCAATATCCAGTCCAGGGGAGGAGGCTACACCTTC
size: -; J: TRBJ1-5; D: -; V: TRBV28; CDR3: CASSLWGWNQPQHF; DNA: TGTGCCAGCAGTTTATGGGGGTGGAATCAGCCCCAGCATTTT
size: -; J: TRBJ1-2; D: -; V: TRBV9; CDR3: CASSVAPNYGYTF; DNA: TGTGCCAGCAGCGTCGCACCTAACTATGGCTACACCTTC
size: -; J: TRBJ1-4; D: -; V: TRBV19; CDR3: CASGRNNEKLFF; DNA: TGTGCCAGCGGACGGAATAATGAAAAACTGTTTTTT
size: once; J: TRBJ2-7; D: TRBD2; V: TRBV7-9; CDR3: CASSPTSGRYEQYF; DNA: TGTGCCAGCAGCCCGACTAGCGGGAGGTACGAGCAGTACTTC
size: -; J: TRBJ2-1; D: TRBD1; V: TRBV15; CDR3: CATSSGTGGFIEQFF; DNA: TGTGCCACCAGTAGTGGAACAGGGGGATTCATTGAGCAGTTCTTC
size: -; J: TRBJ2-5; D: TRBD1; V: TRBV5-1; CDR3: CASSRTQGAGETQYF; DNA: TGCGCCAGCAGCAGAACACAGGGGGCCGGAGAGACCCAGTACTTC
size: -; J: TRBJ2-7; D: TRBD2; V: TRBV7-3; CDR3: CASSRLAGPYEQYF; DNA: TGTGCCAGCAGCCGACTAGCGGGGCCCTACGAGCAGTACTTC
size: -; J: TRBJ1-1; D: -; V: TRBV9; CDR3: CASSVGRGGSGEAFF; DNA: TGTGCCAGCAGCGTAGGGCGCGGGGGCTCGGGTGAAGCTTTCTTT
size: -; J: TRBJ1-5; D: -; V: TRBV10-2; CDR3: CASNLGARDWPQHF; DNA: TGCGCCAGCAATCTTGGGGCCAGGGACTGGCCCCAGCATTTT
size: few; J: TRBJ1-1; D: -; V: TRBV9; CDR3: CASSVDGNTEAFF; DNA: TGTGCCAGCAGCGTAGACGGGAACACTGAAGCTTTCTTT
size: -; J: TRBJ2-3; D: -; V: TRBV2; CDR3: CASSEGTIMWDTQYF; DNA: TGTGCCAGCAGTGAAGGGACAATAATGTGGGATACGCAGTATTTT
size: -; J: TRBJ2-7; D: -; V: TRBV7-9; CDR3: CASSQGLSTYEQYF; DNA: TGTGCCAGCAGCCAAGGACTAAGCACCTACGAGCAGTACTTC
size: -; J: TRBJ2-7; D: -; V: TRBV7-2; CDR3: CASSFSGYEQYF; DNA: TGTGCCAGCAGCTTTTCGGGCTACGAGCAGTACTTC
size: -; J: TRBJ1-1; D: -; V: TRBV27; CDR3: CASSLFEGGNTEAFF; DNA: TGTGCCAGCAGTTTATTTGAGGGGGGAAACACTGAAGCTTTCTTT
size: -; J: TRBJ2-7; D: -; V: TRBV28; CDR3: CASSPPDYEQYF; DNA: TGTGCCAGCAGTCCCCCAGATTACGAGCAGTACTTC
size: -; J: TRBJ2-4; D: -; V: TRBV28; CDR3: CAGKDRWGNIQYF; DNA: TGTGCCGGAAAAGATCGGTGGGGAAACATTCAGTACTTC
size: once; J: TRBJ1-4; D: -; V: TRBV10-3; CDR3: CAIRAPTNEKLFF; DNA: TGTGCCATCAGGGCCCCAACTAATGAAAAACTGTTTTTT
size: -; J: TRBJ1-2; D: -; V: TRBV6-5; CDR3: CATLDRLRGYTF; DNA: TGTGCCACTCTAGACAGGTTGAGAGGCTACACCTTC
size: -; J: TRBJ1-1; D: -; V: TRBV28; CDR3: CASSSITGSGDPEAFF; DNA: TGTGCCAGCAGTTCAATCACGGGGTCCGGTGACCCTGAAGCTTTCTTT
size: -; J: TRBJ2-7; D: TRBD2; V: TRBV4-1; CDR3: CASSPTSGRGEQYF; DNA: TGCGCCAGCAGCCCTACTAGCGGGAGAGGCGAGCAGTACTTC
size: -; J: TRBJ1-5; D: -; V: TRBV30; CDR3: CAWNIRGSNQPQHF; DNA: TGTGCCTGGAACATAAGGGGTAGCAATCAGCCCCAGCATTTT
size: -; J: TRBJ1-5; D: -; V: TRBV7-9; CDR3: CASSDGHNRPQHF; DNA: TGTGCCAGCAGCGACGGACACAATCGGCCCCAGCATTTT
size: -; J: TRBJ2-7; D: TRBD2; V: TRBV30; CDR3: CAWRETGLAGNEQYF; DNA: TGTGCCTGGAGGGAAACGGGACTAGCGGGAAACGAGCAGTACTTC
size: -; J: TRBJ1-2; D: -; V: TRBV28; CDR3: CASSGYGYTF; DNA: TGTGCCAGCAGCGGCTATGGCTACACCTTC
size: -; J: TRBJ2-2; D: -; V: TRBV18; CDR3: CASSPSGTGELFF; DNA: TGTGCCAGCTCACCATCTGGCACCGGGGAGCTGTTTTTT
size: -; J: TRBJ1-1; D: TRBD1; V: TRBV19; CDR3: CASSARDRMNTEAFF; DNA: TGTGCCAGTAGTGCCAGGGACAGAATGAACACTGAAGCTTTCTTT
size: -; J: TRBJ2-7; D: TRBD2; V: TRBV28; CDR3: CASSFISGSGRNEQYF; DNA: TGTGCCAGCAGTTTCATCTCTGGCAGCGGGAGGAACGAGCAGTACTTC
size: -; J: TRBJ1-4; D: -; V: TRBV5-1; CDR3: CASSLEGRVGGKLFF; DNA: TGCGCCAGCAGCTTGGAAGGCAGGGTTGGTGGAAAACTGTTTTTT
size: once; J: TRBJ1-1; D: -; V: TRBV10-2; CDR3: CASSETVNTEAFF; DNA: TGCGCCAGCAGTGAGACGGTGAACACTGAAGCTTTCTTT
size: -; J: TRBJ1-1; D: -; V: TRBV28; CDR3: CASSATPVPEAFF; DNA: TGTGCCAGCAGTGCGACGCCGGTCCCTGAAGCTTTCTTT
size: -; J: TRBJ1-5; D: -; V: TRBV19; CDR3: CASTQRGQGVGLNQPQHF; DNA: TGTGCCAGTACCCAAAGGGGACAAGGAGTGGGGCTCAATCAGCCCCAGCATTTT
size: -; J: TRBJ2-7; D: -; V: TRBV6-1; CDR3: CASSEQGTWGSYEQYF; DNA: TGTGCCAGCAGTGAACAGGGGACCTGGGGCTCCTACGAGCAGTACTTC
size: -; J: TRBJ2-2; D: -; V: TRBV18; CDR3: CASSWGDVTGELFF; DNA: TGTGCCAGCTCCTGGGGAGATGTCACCGGGGAGCTGTTTTTT
size: -; J: TRBJ2-4; D: TRBD2; V: TRBV27; CDR3: CASRTSGSLAAKNIQYF; DNA: TGTGCCAGCAGGACTAGCGGGAGCCTAGCGGCCAAAAACATTCAGTACTTC
size: -; J: TRBJ2-2; D: TRBD2; V: TRBV9; CDR3: CASSVELAGGTNTGELFF; DNA: TGTGCCAGCAGCGTAGAGCTAGCGGGAGGGACGAACACCGGGGAGCTGTTTTTT
size: once; J: TRBJ2-5; D: -; V: TRBV5-4; CDR3: CASSRPGQGETQYF; DNA: TGTGCCAGCAGCCGACCGGGACAAGGGGAGACCCAGTACTTC
size: -; J: TRBJ1-2; D: -; V: TRBV18; CDR3: CASSPSGNYGYTF; DNA: TGTGCCAGCTCACCGTCAGGGAACTATGGCTACACCTTC
size: once; J: TRBJ2-1; D: TRBD1; V: TRBV18; CDR3: CASSARGQGRSEQFF; DNA: TGTGCCAGCTCAGCACGGGGACAGGGACGTAGTGAGCAGTTCTTC
size: -; J: TRBJ2-2; D: TRBD1; V: TRBV27; CDR3: CARNRGPTGELFF; DNA: TGTGCCAGGAACAGGGGGCCCACCGGGGAGCTGTTTTTT
size: -; J: TRBJ2-7; D: TRBD2; V: TRBV14; CDR3: CASSQDQVAGVWRDASGEQYF; DNA: TGTGCCAGCAGCCAAGATCAAGTAGCGGGAGTTTGGCGTGACGCGTCTGGGGAGCAGTACTTC
size: -; J: TRBJ1-1; D: -; V: TRBV6-5; CDR3: CASSYVPGANTEAFF; DNA: TGTGCCAGCAGTTACGTGCCGGGGGCGAACACTGAAGCTTTCTTT
size: -; J: TRBJ2-2; D: TRBD2; V: TRBV6-1; CDR3: CASSSSGISTGELFF; DNA: TGTGCCAGCAGTTCCAGCGGGATAAGTACCGGGGAGCTGTTTTTT
size: -; J: TRBJ1-1; D: TRBD1; V: TRBV5-1; CDR3: CASSLPGQGTEAFF; DNA: TGCGCCAGCAGCTTACCGGGACAGGGGACTGAAGCTTTCTTT